Described below is a single TCR beta chain sequence and its context. This sample was taken from a study of long-term antiretroviral therapy in people with HIV. Between the trimmed V and J ends, which lost 6 bases and 1 base, there was a span of 7 bases. This CDR3 is built from 12 residues. CDR1 and CDR2 (germline): SGHRS, YFSETQ. Researchers ran immunoSEQ v3.0 at survey level. This table comes from immunoSEQ multiplex PCR, and its TCRdb copy is limited to in-frame clones, with some not included. The sample has approximately 14,000 clones, 80% seen once. Each contributor possessed a minimum of one pre-ART and a minimum of two post-ART PBMC samples. Only United States sites treated participants with HIV.

V is TRBV5-1 and J is TRBJ2-5; D not certain. This TCR was sampled from a man aged 35 to 55 with HIV. This sample comprised unsorted PBMCs, obtained 3.2 years before starting antiretroviral therapy. The CDR3 protein is CASKFSQETQYF. CDR3 DNA sequence: TGCGCCAGCAAGTTTAGCCAAGAGACCCAGTACTTC. The whole variable domain, remainder taken from reference TRBV5-1 and TRBJ2-5, is KAGVTQTPRYLIKTRGQQVTLSCSPISGHRSVSWYQQTPGQGLQFLFEYFSETQRNKGNFPGRFSGRQFSNSRSEMNVSTLELGDSALYLCASKFSQETQYFGPGTRLLVL.